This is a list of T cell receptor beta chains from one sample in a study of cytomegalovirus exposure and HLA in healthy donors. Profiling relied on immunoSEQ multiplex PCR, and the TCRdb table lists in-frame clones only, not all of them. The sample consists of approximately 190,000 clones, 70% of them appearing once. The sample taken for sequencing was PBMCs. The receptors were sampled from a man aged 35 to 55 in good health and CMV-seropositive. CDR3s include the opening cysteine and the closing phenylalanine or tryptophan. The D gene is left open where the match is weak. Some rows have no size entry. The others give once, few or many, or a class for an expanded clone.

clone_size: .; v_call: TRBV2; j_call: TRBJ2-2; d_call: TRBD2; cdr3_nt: TGTGCCAGCAGTTTAGGACTAGACACCGGGGAGCTGTTTTTT; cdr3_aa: CASSLGLDTGELFF
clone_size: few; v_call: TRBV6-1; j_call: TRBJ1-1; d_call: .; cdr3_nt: TGTGCCAGCAGTGTCCGAGTGACTGAAGCTTTCTTT; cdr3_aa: CASSVRVTEAFF
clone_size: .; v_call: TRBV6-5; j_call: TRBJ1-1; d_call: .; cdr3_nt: TGTGCCAGCAGTTACTCGATGGCCAGAGGCACTGAAGCTTTCTTT; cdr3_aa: CASSYSMARGTEAFF
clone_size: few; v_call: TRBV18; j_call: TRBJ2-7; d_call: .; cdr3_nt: TGTGCCAGCTCAGAACAGAACGAGCAGTACTTC; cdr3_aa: CASSEQNEQYF
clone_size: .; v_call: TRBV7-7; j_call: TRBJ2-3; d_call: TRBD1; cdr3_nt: TGTGCCAGCAGCTTAGAAAGGGACAGCCTAACGCAGTATTTT; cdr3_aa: CASSLERDSLTQYF
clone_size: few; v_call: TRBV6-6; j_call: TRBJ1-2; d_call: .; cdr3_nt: TGTGCCAGCTTCGGGGTCGGAGGGGATGTATCGGGTGGCTACACCTTC; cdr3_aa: CASFGVGGDVSGGYTF
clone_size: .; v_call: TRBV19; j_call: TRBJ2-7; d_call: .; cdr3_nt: TGTGCCAGTAGTATGGAGCTTTCCTACGAGCAGTACTTC; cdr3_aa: CASSMELSYEQYF
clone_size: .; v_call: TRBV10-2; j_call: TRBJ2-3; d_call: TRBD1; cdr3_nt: TGCGCCAGCAGCAGAGGCCAGGGGGATACAGATACGCAGTATTTT; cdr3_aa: CASSRGQGDTDTQYF
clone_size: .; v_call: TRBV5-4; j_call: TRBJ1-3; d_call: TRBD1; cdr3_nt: TGTGCCAGCAGCCGGGGACAGGGGGCGTATGGAAACACCATATATTTT; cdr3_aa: CASSRGQGAYGNTIYF
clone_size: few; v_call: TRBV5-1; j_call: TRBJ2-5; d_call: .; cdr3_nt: TGCGCCAGCAGCTTGGTGGCCAGGGGGGATGGGGAGACCCAGTACTTC; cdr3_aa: CASSLVARGDGETQYF
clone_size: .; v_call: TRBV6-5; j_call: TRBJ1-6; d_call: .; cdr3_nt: TGTGCCAGCAGTTACGACAGCTCGGGCAATTCACCCCTCCACTTT; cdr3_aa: CASSYDSSGNSPLHF
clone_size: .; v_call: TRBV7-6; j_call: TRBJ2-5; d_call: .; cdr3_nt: TGTGCCAGCAGCTTAGGGGTAGAGGGGACCCAGTACTTC; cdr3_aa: CASSLGVEGTQYF
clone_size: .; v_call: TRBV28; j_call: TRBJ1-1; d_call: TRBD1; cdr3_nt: TGTGCCAGCACGGGACAGGGTGGCACTGAAGCTTTCTTT; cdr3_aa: CASTGQGGTEAFF
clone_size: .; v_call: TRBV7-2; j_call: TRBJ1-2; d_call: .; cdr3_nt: TGTGCCAGCATCTGGAGTGGGGGGAGGGGCTACACCTTC; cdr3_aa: CASIWSGGRGYTF
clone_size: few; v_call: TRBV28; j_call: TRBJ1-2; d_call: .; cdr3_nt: TGTGCCAGCACGACATCGGAAGGGGACTATGGCTACACCTTC; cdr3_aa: CASTTSEGDYGYTF
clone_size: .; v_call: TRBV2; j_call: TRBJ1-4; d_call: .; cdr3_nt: TGTGCCAGCAGGGGCGATGGTAATGAAAAACTGTTTTTT; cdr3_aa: CASRGDGNEKLFF
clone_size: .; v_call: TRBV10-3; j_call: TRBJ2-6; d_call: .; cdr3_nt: TGTGCCATCAGCTCAGACAGAGACTCTGGGGCCAACGTCCTGACTTTC; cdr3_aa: CAISSDRDSGANVLTF
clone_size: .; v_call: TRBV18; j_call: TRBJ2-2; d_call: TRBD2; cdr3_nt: TGTGCCAGCTCACCGCGCGGGGGTTACACCGGGGAGCTGTTTTTT; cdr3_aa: CASSPRGGYTGELFF
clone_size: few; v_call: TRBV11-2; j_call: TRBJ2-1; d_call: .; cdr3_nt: TGTGCCAGCAGCCCACAGGGAATATGGGAGCAGTTCTTC; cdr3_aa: CASSPQGIWEQFF
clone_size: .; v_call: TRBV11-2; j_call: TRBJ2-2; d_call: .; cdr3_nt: TGTGCCAGCAGCGTACAGGGTGGGGCCGGGGAGCTGTTTTTT; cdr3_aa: CASSVQGGAGELFF
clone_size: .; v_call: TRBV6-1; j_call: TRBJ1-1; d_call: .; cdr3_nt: TGTGCCAGCAGTTGGACAGTCCGGGTTACTGAAGCTTTCTTT; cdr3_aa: CASSWTVRVTEAFF
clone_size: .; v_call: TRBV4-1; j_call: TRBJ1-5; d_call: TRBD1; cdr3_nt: TGCGCCAGCAGCCAAGATACTCAGGGGGCATATGGCAATCAGCCCCAGCATTTT; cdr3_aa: CASSQDTQGAYGNQPQHF
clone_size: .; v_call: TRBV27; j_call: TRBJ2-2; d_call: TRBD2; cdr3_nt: TGTGCCAGCAAGTCGGGACTAGCGGGTCTGCCTACCGGGGAGCTGTTTTTT; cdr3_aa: CASKSGLAGLPTGELFF
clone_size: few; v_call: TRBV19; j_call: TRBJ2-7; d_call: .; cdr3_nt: TGTGCCACGAGGGGGGACAGCTTCTACGAGCAGTACTTC; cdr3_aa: CATRGDSFYEQYF
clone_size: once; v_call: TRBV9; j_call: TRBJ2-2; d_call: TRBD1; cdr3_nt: TGTGCCAGCAGCCCAACCCCGGACAGGGGGCTTAGGGTTCATGACACCGGGGAGCTGTTTTTT; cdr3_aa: CASSPTPDRGLRVHDTGELFF
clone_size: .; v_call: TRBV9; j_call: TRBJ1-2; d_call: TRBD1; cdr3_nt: TGTGCCAGCAGCGCGGGGACAGCATATGGCTACACCTTC; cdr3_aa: CASSAGTAYGYTF
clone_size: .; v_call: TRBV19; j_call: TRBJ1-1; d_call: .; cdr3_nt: TGTGCCAGTAGTCAGGGGTTGAACACTGAAGCTTTCTTT; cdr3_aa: CASSQGLNTEAFF
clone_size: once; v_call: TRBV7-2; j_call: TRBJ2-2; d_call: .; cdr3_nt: TGTGCCAGCAGCTTCTCAGCGAACACCGGGGAGCTGTTTTTT; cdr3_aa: CASSFSANTGELFF